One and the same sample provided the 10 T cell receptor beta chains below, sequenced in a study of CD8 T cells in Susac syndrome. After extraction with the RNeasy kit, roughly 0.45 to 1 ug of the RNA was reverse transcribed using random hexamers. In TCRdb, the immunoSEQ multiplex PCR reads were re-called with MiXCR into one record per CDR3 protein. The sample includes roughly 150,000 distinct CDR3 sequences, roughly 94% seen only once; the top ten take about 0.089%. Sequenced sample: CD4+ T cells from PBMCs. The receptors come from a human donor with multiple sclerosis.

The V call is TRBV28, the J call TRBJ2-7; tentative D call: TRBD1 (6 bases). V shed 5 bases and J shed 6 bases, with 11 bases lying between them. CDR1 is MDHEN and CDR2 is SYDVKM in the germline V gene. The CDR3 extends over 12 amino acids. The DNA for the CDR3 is TGTGCCAGCAGTCTCTTAGGGGGCGAGCAGTACTTC. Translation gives CASSLLGGEQYF.

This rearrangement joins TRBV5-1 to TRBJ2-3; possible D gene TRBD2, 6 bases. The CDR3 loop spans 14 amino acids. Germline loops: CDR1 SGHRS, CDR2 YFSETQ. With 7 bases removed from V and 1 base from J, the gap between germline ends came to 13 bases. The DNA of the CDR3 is TGCGCCAGCGGAGTAGCGGCCCGCACAGATACGCAGTATTTT. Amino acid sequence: CASGVAARTDTQYF.

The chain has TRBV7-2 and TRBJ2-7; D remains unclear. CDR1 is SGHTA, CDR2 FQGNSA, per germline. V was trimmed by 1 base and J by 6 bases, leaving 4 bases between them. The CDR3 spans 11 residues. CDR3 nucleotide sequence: TGTGCCAGCAGCTTAGATGGCGAGCAGTACTTC. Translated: CASSLDGEQYF.

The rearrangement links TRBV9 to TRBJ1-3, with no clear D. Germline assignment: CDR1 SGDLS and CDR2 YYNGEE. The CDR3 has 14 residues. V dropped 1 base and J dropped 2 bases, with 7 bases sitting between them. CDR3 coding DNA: TGTGCCAGCAGCGTAAAGGGCGCTGGAAACACCATATATTTT. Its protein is CASSVKGAGNTIYF.

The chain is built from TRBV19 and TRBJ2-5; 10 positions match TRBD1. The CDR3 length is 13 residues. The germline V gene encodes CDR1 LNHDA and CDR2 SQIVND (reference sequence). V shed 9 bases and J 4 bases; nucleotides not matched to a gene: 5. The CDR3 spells CASRDRGGETQYF. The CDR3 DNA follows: TGTGCCAGCCGGGACAGGGGAGGAGAGACCCAGTACTTC.

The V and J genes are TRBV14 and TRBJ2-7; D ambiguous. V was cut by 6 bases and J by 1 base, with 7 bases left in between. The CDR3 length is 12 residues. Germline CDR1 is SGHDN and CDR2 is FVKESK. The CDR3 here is CASSTISYEQYF. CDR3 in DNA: TGTGCCAGCAGTACGATTTCCTACGAGCAGTACTTC.

Here the CDR3 DNA reads TGTGCCAGCACCCCTCCCGGGGACAGGGTGGGGGACCAGTACTTC. This gives the protein CASTPPGDRVGDQYF. The chain links TRBV6-5 to TRBJ2-5; TRBD1 matches 9 bases. The CDR3 extends over 15 amino acids. Germline-derived CDR1 and CDR2 are MNHEY and SVGAGI. Trimming at V came to 7 bases and at J to 10 bases, leaving 16 bases not matched to a gene.

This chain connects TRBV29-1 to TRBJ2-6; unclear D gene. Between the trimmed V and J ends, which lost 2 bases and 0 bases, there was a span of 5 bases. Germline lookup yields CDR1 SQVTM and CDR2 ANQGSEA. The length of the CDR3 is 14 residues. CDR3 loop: CSVEQDSGANVLTF. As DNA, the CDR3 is TGCAGCGTTGAACAGGACTCTGGGGCCAACGTCCTGACTTTC.

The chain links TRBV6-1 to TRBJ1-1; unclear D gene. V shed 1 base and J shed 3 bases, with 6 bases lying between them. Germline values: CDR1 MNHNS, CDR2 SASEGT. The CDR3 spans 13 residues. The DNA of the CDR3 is TGTGCCAGCAGTGAAGGACACGACACTGAAGCTTTCTTT. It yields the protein CASSEGHDTEAFF.

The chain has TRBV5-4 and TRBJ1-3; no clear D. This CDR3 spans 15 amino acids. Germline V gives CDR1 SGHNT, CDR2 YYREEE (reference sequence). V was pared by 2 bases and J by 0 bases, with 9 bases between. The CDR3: CASSLASVSGNTIYF. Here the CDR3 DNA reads TGTGCCAGCAGCTTAGCGAGCGTCTCTGGAAACACCATATATTTT.